The 10 T cell receptor beta chains presented below share a single source sample, sequenced in a study of blood T cell repertoires in COVID-19. Assay used: immunoSEQ multiplex PCR; TCRdb lists only in-frame clones, some missing. The sample carries under 500,000 clones, 80% to 90% recorded once. Sequenced input: PBMCs or T cells enriched from blood (not recorded which). These receptors all stem from a man younger than 40 who had recovered from COVID-19.

The V call is TRBV6-5, the J call TRBJ2-5; the D gene is possibly TRBD1 (5 bases). CDR3 length: 14 amino acids. Germline assignment: CDR1 MNHEY and CDR2 SVGAGI. Deletions cut 6 bases from V and 0 bases from J, with 11 bases between. CDR3 sequence reads: CASRRDRHQETQYF. In DNA, the CDR3 is TGTGCCAGCAGACGCGACAGACACCAAGAGACCCAGTACTTC.

This clone has ten or more counts. This rearrangement joins TRBV18 to TRBJ2-7; TRBD2 is a possible D gene (6 bases). Trimming left V 3 bases short and J 1 base short, with 10 bases between. This CDR3 contains 14 residues. CDR1 is KGHSH, CDR2 LQKENI, per germline. The CDR3 DNA reads TGTGCCAGCTCACCTGCGGGATGGTCCTACGAGCAGTACTTC. It encodes CASSPAGWSYEQYF. The full variable domain, completed using reference TRBV18 and TRBJ2-7, is NAGVMQNPRHLVRRRGQEARLRCSPMKGHSHVYWYRQLPEEGLKFMVYLQKENIIDESGMPKERFSAEFPKEGPSILRIQQVVRGDSAAYFCASSPAGWSYEQYFGPGTRLTVT.

DNA of the CDR3: TGTGCCAGCAGCCAGGCTAGCGGTTACACAGATACGCAGTATTTT. It is translated as CASSQASGYTDTQYF. The genes are TRBV3-1 (or the pseudogene TRBV3-2) and TRBJ2-3; the match to TRBD2 covers 7 bases. The CDR3 runs to 15 residues. The V segment lost 3 bases and the J segment 2 bases; nucleotides outside the gene matches: 5. Germline-derived CDR1 and CDR2 are LGHDT and YNNKEL (reference sequence).

CDR3 protein: CASSPPSMTGSSYEQYF. CDR3 nucleotide sequence: TGTGCCAGCAGCCCTCCCTCAATGACAGGGAGCTCCTACGAGCAGTACTTC. J is TRBJ2-7 and V is TRBV3-1 (or the pseudogene TRBV3-2), with 7 bases aligning to TRBD1. The CDR3 extends over 17 amino acids. V was clipped by 4 bases and J by 0 bases; unmatched bases: 12. From germline, CDR1 is LGHDT and CDR2 YNNKEL (reference sequence).

The chain couples TRBV5-1 to TRBJ2-5; D remains ambiguous. Trimming removed 1 base at V and 5 bases at J, with 6 bases between. This CDR3 is built from 12 residues. CDR1 SGHRS and CDR2 YFSETQ come from the germline V gene. CDR3 protein: CASSLSMETQYF. The DNA for the CDR3 is TGCGCCAGCAGCTTGTCTATGGAGACCCAGTACTTC.

The chain has TRBV19 and TRBJ2-1, with D maybe TRBD2 (6 bases). There are 14 residues in the CDR3. Trimming left V 7 bases short and J 4 bases short, with 14 bases between. Germline assignment: CDR1 LNHDA and CDR2 SQIVND (reference sequence). The DNA for the CDR3 is TGTGCCAGTACCTATGGAGGGAGGTACAATGAGCAGTTCTTC. This translates into CASTYGGRYNEQFF.

The CDR3 loop is CAIRKTGGASEQYF. The CDR3 nucleotides read TGTGCCATCAGGAAGACAGGGGGCGCTTCCGAGCAGTACTTC. The V gene is TRBV10-3, the J gene TRBJ2-7; 10 bases align to TRBD1. V trimming: 6 bases; J trimming: 6 bases; junction bases outside the gene matches: 8. CDR1 ENHRY and CDR2 SYGVKD come from the germline V gene. CDR3 size: 14 residues.

In its sample, this clone was seen a few times. The chain has TRBV28 and TRBJ1-5, with 7 nucleotides matching TRBD1. The V and J ends lost 2 bases and 0 bases, in that order; junction bases with no gene match: 13. CDR3 size: 19 residues. Germline V gene sequence: CDR1 MDHEN, CDR2 SYDVKM. In nucleotides, the CDR3 is TGTGCCAGCAGTTTAGGGGACAGACTAAACTATTATAGCAATCAGCCCCAGCATTTT. It translates to CASSLGDRLNYYSNQPQHF.

The chain links TRBV30 to TRBJ1-1; maybe TRBD1 (5 bases). Germline CDR1 reads GTSNPN; CDR2 reads SVGIG (reference sequence). Trimming cost V 4 bases and J 0 bases, with 15 bases left between them. The length of the CDR3 is 15 residues. CDR3 in DNA: TGTGCCTGGATCTTCCAGGGTGCTATGAACACTGAAGCTTTCTTT. Its protein product is CAWIFQGAMNTEAFF.

The J gene is TRBJ1-5, the V gene TRBV7-2; 7 bases map to TRBD1. The CDR3 is made up of 14 amino acids. Germline trimming cut 9 bases from V and 4 bases from J; bases unmatched to any gene: 9. Germline V gene data show CDR1 as SGHTA and CDR2 as FQGNSA. The CDR3 nucleotides are TGTGCCAGTGCTTACAGGGGAGTTAATCAGCCCCAGCATTTT. This translates into CASAYRGVNQPQHF.